The clone carrying this TCR beta chain came up once. Its specificity is unknown. RNA was extracted from bulk tissue without any cell sorting. This sample is drawn from a study of tumor and adjacent non-tumor tissue in lung cancer. Study-wide results and caveats: Shorter survival was associated with higher TCR diversity in tumors. Normal lung showed higher cumulative top 100 clone frequency than tumor.

The CDR3 length is 17 residues. Looked up from germline, CDR1 is SGHAT and CDR2 is FQNNGV. Trimming cost V 7 bases and J 0 bases; bases outside gene matches: 9. Three rounds of nested PCR, following a modified ARM-PCR protocol, produced the TCRbeta library. MiXCR was run by TCRdb on the multiplex PCR reads, yielding one entry per CDR3 protein. The profile shows just over 200,000 distinct CDR3 sequences, 71% of them singletons. The genes are TRBV11-2 and TRBJ1-3; 10 nucleotides match TRBD1. The source is a man aged 55 to 70 with non-small cell lung cancer. Sequences were obtained from lung tumor tissue. The CDR3 is CASNTPGQGISGNTIYF. The CDR3 coding sequence is TGTGCCAGCAACACACCGGGACAGGGGATCTCTGGAAACACCATATATTTT. Full variable domain (remainder filled in from reference TRBV11-2 and TRBJ1-3): EAGVAQSPRYKIIEKRQSVAFWCNPISGHATLYWYQQILGQGPKLLIQFQNNGVVDDSQLPKDRFSAERLKGVDSTLKIQPAKLEDSAVYLCASNTPGQGISGNTIYFGEGSWLTVV.